The 26 T cell receptor beta chains given below trace back to one sample, sequenced in a study of blood T cell repertoires in COVID-19. Generated by immunoSEQ multiplex PCR, the TCRdb table keeps only in-frame clones and is missing some. The table has 95,000 to 150,000 clones, 65% to 85% seen once. The material sequenced was peripheral blood. The receptors derive from a man older than 75 with active or convalescent COVID-19.

The chain employs TRBV28 and TRBJ2-3, with TRBD1 matching over 9 bases. With 6 bases clipped from V and 1 base from J, the junction kept 5 bases outside the gene matches. Germline CDR1 MDHEN, CDR2 SYDVKM. CDR3 length equals 15 residues. CDR3 DNA: TGTGCCAGCAGGTACAGGGGGCTTGGCACAGATACGCAGTATTTT. Translating it yields CASRYRGLGTDTQYF.

The CDR3 here is CASNPLGSGRGETQYF. The CDR3 bases are TGCGCCAGCAACCCATTGGGCTCCGGGAGGGGAGAGACCCAGTACTTC. The chain links TRBV5-1 to TRBJ2-5; 8 bases align to TRBD2. Germline values: CDR1 SGHRS, CDR2 YFSETQ. Trimming removed 6 bases from V and 4 bases from J; junction bases left unmatched: 14. The length of the CDR3 is 16 residues.

The V and J genes are TRBV10-3 and TRBJ1-5; D is undetermined. V gave up 0 bases and J gave up 4 bases, with 19 bases separating them. CDR1 ENHRY and CDR2 SYGVKD come from the germline V gene. The CDR3 has 18 residues. CDR3 loop: CAISESILNRDLNQPQHF. The CDR3 bases are TGTGCCATCAGTGAGTCGATACTAAACCGCGACTTGAATCAGCCCCAGCATTTT.

V is TRBV10-3 and J is TRBJ2-2; 7 bases map to TRBD1. Germline V CDR1 and CDR2: ENHRY, SYGVKD. V dropped 6 bases and J dropped 3; count of bases not matched to a gene: 7. The CDR3 spans 15 residues. CDR3 amino acids: CAISRTGADTGELFF. The DNA for the CDR3 is TGTGCCATCAGCAGGACAGGCGCCGACACCGGGGAGCTGTTTTTT.

This sequence joins TRBV5-1 and TRBJ1-1; D not resolved. V lost 0 bases and J 0 bases, leaving 9 bases between the germline ends. The length of the CDR3 is 15 residues. The germline V gene encodes CDR1 SGHRS and CDR2 YFSETQ. CDR3 loop: CASSLGSVMNTEAFF. The CDR3 nucleotides read TGCGCCAGCAGCTTGGGTTCGGTCATGAACACTGAAGCTTTCTTT.

This chain links TRBV7-7 with TRBJ1-5; no clear D. Germline V lookup: CDR1 SSHAT, CDR2 FNYEAQ (reference sequence). This CDR3 is 12 amino acids long. CDR3 sequence reads: CAFRQEGQPQHF. The CDR3 DNA reads TGTGCTTTCCGCCAGGAGGGTCAGCCCCAGCATTTT.

A single count supports this clone. J is TRBJ1-5 and V is TRBV18; 9 positions match TRBD1. V trimming: 4 bases; J trimming: 4 bases; junction bases outside the gene matches: 5. The CDR3 is made up of 15 amino acids. Germline lookup yields CDR1 KGHSH and CDR2 LQKENI. The CDR3 region is CASSRDRASNQPQHF. The CDR3 DNA sequence: TGTGCCAGCTCACGGGACAGGGCAAGTAATCAGCCCCAGCATTTT.

This clone was counted a single time. CDR3 in DNA: TGTGCCAGCAGCTTGGGTCTAGCGGGGGGCCTGAGCACAGATACGCAGTATTTT. Translated: CASSLGLAGGLSTDTQYF. V is TRBV7-9 and J is TRBJ2-3; 11 bases fit TRBD2. Germline V gene data show CDR1 as SEHNR and CDR2 as FQNEAQ (reference sequence). V lost 3 bases and J lost 0; bases outside the gene matches: 8. CDR3 length: 18 residues.

The chain carries TRBV19 and TRBJ1-5, with 12 bases fitting TRBD1. The germline V gene encodes CDR1 LNHDA and CDR2 SQIVND (reference sequence). This CDR3 is built from 17 residues. The V and J ends lost 4 bases and 2 bases, in that order; junction bases with no gene match: 6. As DNA, the CDR3 is TGTGCCAGTAGTACCCGGGACAGGGGGCACGGCAATCAGCCCCAGCATTTT. Translating it yields CASSTRDRGHGNQPQHF.

The chain uses TRBV2 and TRBJ1-4; D uncertain. Germline V gives CDR1 SNHLY, CDR2 FYNNEI. Trimming cost V 3 bases and J 8 bases, with 13 bases left between them. CDR3 length: 14 residues. The CDR3 sequence is CASSELYIGEKLFF. As DNA, the CDR3 is TGTGCCAGCAGTGAGTTATACATCGGGGAAAAACTGTTTTTT. The variable domain in full, with the rest retrieved from reference TRBV2 and TRBJ1-4, is EPEVTQTPSHQVTQMGQEVILRCVPISNHLYFYWYRQILGQKVEFLVSFYNNEISEKSEIFDDQFSVERPDGSNFTLKIRSTKLEDSAMYFCASSELYIGEKLFFGSGTQLSVL.

This clone was counted a single time. This chain links TRBV6-1 with TRBJ2-2, with TRBD2 identical over 8 bases. Unmatched junction bases numbered 4, after V lost 3 bases and J lost 7 bases. Germline CDR1 and CDR2: MNHNS and SASEGT. This CDR3 region has 14 residues. The DNA for the CDR3 is TGTGCCAGCAGTGAGACTAGCGTGAGCGGGGAGCTGTTTTTT. Amino acids: CASSETSVSGELFF.

The V call is TRBV2, the J call TRBJ2-7; D gene ambiguous. The CDR3 covers 12 residues. V lost 6 bases and J lost 3, with 9 bases in between. Looked up from germline, CDR1 is SNHLY and CDR2 is FYNNEI. Written as DNA, the CDR3 is TGTGCCAGCAGGGGCAACGGCTACGAGCAGTACTTC. Its translation: CASRGNGYEQYF.

This clone was seen at least ten times. This sequence joins TRBV11-3 and TRBJ2-7; 7 bases map to TRBD1. The CDR3 is made up of 16 amino acids. J was trimmed by 2 bases and V by 5 bases; bases with no gene match: 12. The germline V gene has CDR1 SGHNT and CDR2 YENEEA. Here the CDR3 reads CASSPGGQAPTYEQYF. The CDR3 nucleotides read TGTGCCAGCAGCCCCGGAGGACAGGCTCCTACCTACGAGCAGTACTTC.

V is TRBV6-2 or TRBV6-3 and J is TRBJ2-5; 16 bases fit TRBD2. The CDR3 is 19 residues long. V dropped 2 bases and J dropped 4; count of bases not matched to a gene: 10. Germline CDR1 is MNHEY and CDR2 is SVGEGT. The CDR3 loop reads CASSYPTGTSGGAGETQYF. The CDR3 coding sequence is TGTGCCAGCAGTTACCCTACCGGGACTAGCGGGGGGGCTGGAGAGACCCAGTACTTC.

The chain couples TRBV19 to TRBJ2-3; 9 positions match TRBD1. The CDR3 consists of 14 residues. The J segment lost 6 bases and the V segment lost 3 bases, leaving 4 bases of the junction unmatched. The V gene's germline CDR1 is LNHDA and CDR2 SQIVND (reference sequence). CDR3 sequence: CASSIGQGSDTQYF. The CDR3 nucleotides read TGTGCCAGTAGTATCGGACAGGGGAGTGATACGCAGTATTTT.

V usage is TRBV28 and J usage is TRBJ2-3, with D possibly TRBD2 on 6 matching bases. V shed 6 bases and J shed 2 bases, with 15 bases lying between them. This CDR3 is built from 15 residues. Germline V lookup: CDR1 MDHEN, CDR2 SYDVKM. The CDR3 DNA reads TGTGCCAGCAGCGCCGGGACTTACAACACAGATACGCAGTATTTT. It codes for CASSAGTYNTDTQYF.

V is TRBV4-1 and J is TRBJ2-1; TRBD2 aligns across 9 bases. The ends lost 5 bases at V and 8 bases at J; junction bases unmatched: 13. The germline gives CDR1 MGHRA, CDR2 YSYEKL. CDR3 size: 16 residues. The chain's CDR3 is CASSDSPGLALDEQFF. The CDR3 DNA reads TGCGCCAGCAGCGATTCACCGGGACTAGCTCTAGATGAGCAGTTCTTC.

This clone is a singleton in its sample. CDR3 in amino acids: CASSALAGGPADTQYF. As DNA, the CDR3 is TGTGCCAGTAGTGCCCTAGCGGGGGGGCCGGCAGATACGCAGTATTTT. The V and J genes are TRBV19 and TRBJ2-3; TRBD2 matches 12 bases. The length of the CDR3 is 16 residues. Per germline, CDR1 LNHDA and CDR2 SQIVND (reference sequence). After removal of 5 bases from V and 4 bases from J, the junction contained 7 bases not matched to a gene.

The genes are TRBV18 and TRBJ2-1; 10 bases agree with TRBD2. Germline CDR1 and CDR2: KGHSH and LQKENI. V shed 4 bases and J 5 bases; nucleotides not matched to a gene: 5. This CDR3 spans 15 amino acids. Written as DNA, the CDR3 is TGTGCCAGCTCACTCAGCGGGGGGGCGGACAATGAGCAGTTCTTC. It specifies CASSLSGGADNEQFF.

J is TRBJ1-5 and V is TRBV28; D is perhaps TRBD1 (5 bases). Per germline, CDR1 MDHEN and CDR2 SYDVKM. Trimming stripped 3 bases from V and 6 bases from J, with 15 bases between. The CDR3 spans 15 residues. The CDR3 DNA follows: TGTGCCAGCAGTTTTGGGGGGGGTACTGGTCAGCCCCAGCATTTT. Protein product: CASSFGGGTGQPQHF. The full variable domain, completed using reference TRBV28 and TRBJ1-5, is DVKVTQSSRYLVKRTGEKVFLECVQDMDHENMFWYRQDPGLGLRLIYFSYDVKMKEKGDIPEGYSVSREKKERFSLILESASTNQTSMYLCASSFGGGTGQPQHFGDGTRLSIL.

The J gene is TRBJ1-1, the V gene TRBV6-5; TRBD1 matches 8 bases. Germline V gene data show CDR1 as MNHEY and CDR2 as SVGAGI. Trimming took 4 bases from V and 1 from J; bases not matched to a gene: 5. This CDR3 contains 15 residues. The CDR3 here is CASSWWTGSNTEAFF. As DNA, the CDR3 is TGTGCCAGCAGTTGGTGGACAGGGTCGAACACTGAAGCTTTCTTT.

The chain employs TRBV6-6 and TRBJ2-7; D is perhaps TRBD1 (6 bases). This CDR3 is 14 amino acids long. Trimming removed 1 base at V and 2 bases at J, with 9 bases between. CDR1 is MNHNY, CDR2 SVGAGI, per germline (reference sequence). The CDR3 loop reads CASSYLDSPYEQYF. DNA of the CDR3: TGTGCCAGCAGTTACTTGGACAGCCCCTACGAGCAGTACTTC.

The chain employs TRBV3-1 (or the pseudogene TRBV3-2) and TRBJ1-1; TRBD1 aligns across 9 bases. The CDR3 is made up of 14 amino acids. The J segment lost 3 bases and the V segment lost 6 bases, leaving 5 bases of the junction unmatched. From germline, CDR1 is LGHDT and CDR2 YNNKEL (reference sequence). The CDR3 here is CASRETGGDTEAFF. CDR3 bases: TGTGCCAGCAGGGAGACAGGGGGAGACACTGAAGCTTTCTTT.

This clone was seen a handful of times. The chain combines TRBV29-1 with TRBJ1-5, with D perhaps matching TRBD1 (6 bases). This CDR3 region has 13 residues. CDR1 and CDR2 from the germline V gene are SQVTM and ANQGSEA. The ends were cut back, 5 bases at V and 3 bases at J, with 11 bases in the middle. CDR3 in DNA: TGCAGCGTTCGAGGACAGAACAATCAGCCCCAGCATTTT. It is translated as CSVRGQNNQPQHF.

V usage is TRBV4-3 and J usage is TRBJ2-2; the match to TRBD1 covers 9 bases. Germline V CDR1 and CDR2: LGHNA, YSLEER. CDR3 size: 14 residues. V gave up 6 bases and J gave up 7 bases; unmatched junction bases: 6. CDR3 protein: CASSRDRVGGELFF. In DNA, the CDR3 is TGCGCCAGCAGTCGGGACAGGGTGGGCGGGGAGCTGTTTTTT.

The chain carries TRBV6-2 or TRBV6-3 and TRBJ1-2, with a possible D match to TRBD1 (6 bases). V gave up 6 bases and J gave up 2 bases, with 19 bases separating them. The CDR3 consists of 16 residues. Germline V gene lookup returns CDR1 MNHEY and CDR2 SVGEGT. In nucleotides, the CDR3 is TGTGCCAGCAGCAAGGCGGACAGCTTTATAAACTATGGCTACACCTTC. It codes for CASSKADSFINYGYTF.